This T cell receptor (beta chain) was recovered during a study of Ad26.COV2.S vaccination and SARS-CoV-2 variants. In regard to this clone: What it recognizes is unknown.

The ends were cut back, 2 bases at V and 5 bases at J, with 9 bases in the middle. The CDR3 length is 13 residues. Germline V gene data show CDR1 as SGDLS and CDR2 as YYNGEE. Only in-frame clones appear in the TCRdb table, and some are missing; sequencing was by immunoSEQ multiplex PCR. The sample has around 350,000 clones; 90% to 95% are singletons. Overall study findings and caveats: Recipients given vaccine exceeded placebo recipients in spike-specific TCR breadth. Participants given vaccine showed non-spike TCR breadth similar to that of placebo recipients. A substantial breadth of spike-specific CD8+ and CD4+ T cell responses after vaccination has been reported. In TCR breadth and depth analyses, total T cell responses may have been underestimated.

V is TRBV9 and J is TRBJ2-3; D possibly corresponds to TRBD2 (7 bases). This TCR came from a human donor who had recovered from COVID-19. This specimen was peripheral blood, taken after recovery from COVID-19. The CDR3 sequence is CASSVGGQDTQYF. The CDR3 DNA sequence: TGTGCCAGCAGCGTGGGGGGGCAAGATACGCAGTATTTT.